The 12 T cell receptor beta chains below come from one sample, sequenced in a study of T-cell reconstitution after alpha-beta-depleted transplantation in children. Library preparation (for TCRbeta) was performed with unique molecular identifiers. TCRdb reprocessed the PCR reads with MiXCR, giving one entry per CDR3 protein. Of 450,000 to 600,000 distinct CDR3 sequences listed, less than 35% were seen once; the top ten hold under 3%. Here the sequenced sample was PBMCs from the stem cell graft donor, taken from the stem cell graft. These receptors came from a human donor who donated a stem cell graft to a child with aplastic anemia.

This clonotype was seen a handful of times. This chain connects TRBV5-5 to TRBJ2-7; maybe TRBD2 (6 bases). V was trimmed by 4 bases and J by 4 bases, leaving 12 bases between them. This CDR3 contains 13 residues. Germline V CDR1 and CDR2: SGHKS, YYEKEE (reference sequence). CDR3: CASSPPGEYEQYF. The CDR3 DNA follows: TGTGCCAGCAGCCCCCCGGGGGAATACGAGCAGTACTTC.

This clonotype was seen a few times. The CDR3 DNA is TGTGCCAGCAGCCCCTTCCAGGGAGTAGACTATGGCTACACCTTC. The encoded protein is CASSPFQGVDYGYTF. The J gene is TRBJ1-2, the V gene TRBV12-3 or TRBV12-4, with D possibly being TRBD1 (5 bases). V lost 6 bases and J lost 3, with 17 bases in between. CDR3 size: 15 residues.

V and J are TRBV5-6 and TRBJ2-3, with TRBD2 as a possible D gene (5 bases). Germline V gives CDR1 SGHDT, CDR2 YYEEEE. V was pared by 0 bases and J by 0 bases, with 17 bases between. This CDR3 contains 18 residues. The CDR3 spells CASSLGITWRSSTDTQYF. Here the CDR3 DNA reads TGTGCCAGCAGCTTGGGGATCACCTGGAGGTCTAGCACAGATACGCAGTATTTT.

This chain connects TRBV10-3 to TRBJ2-7; the match to TRBD1 covers 8 bases. CDR1 and CDR2 from the germline V gene are ENHRY and SYGVKD. Trimming removed 2 bases from V and 2 bases from J; junction bases left unmatched: 5. CDR3 length: 15 amino acids. The CDR3, as DNA: TGTGCCATCAGTGAGAAGGACAGGGCTACCTACGAGCAGTACGTC. Its translation: CAISEKDRATYEQYV.

The CDR3 bases are TGTGCCATCAGTGAGGGTGTCTACGAGCAGTACGTC. This gives the protein CAISEGVYEQYV. The gene calls are TRBV10-3 and TRBJ2-7; no firm D call. The CDR3 is 12 residues long. The V end was cut by 2 bases, the J end by 3 bases, with 5 bases between. Germline values: CDR1 ENHRY, CDR2 SYGVKD.

The chain uses TRBV28 and TRBJ1-1, with D possibly matching TRBD1 (5 bases). Trimming removed 6 bases from V and 2 bases from J, with 16 bases in between. The CDR3 sequence is 15 residues long. The germline CDR1 and CDR2 sequences are MDHEN and SYDVKM. The CDR3 loop is CASSRGGAQNTEAFF. The CDR3 DNA sequence: TGTGCCAGCAGCCGGGGGGGAGCTCAAAACACTGAAGCTTTCTTT.

The CDR3 DNA reads as TGCAGTGCTAGAGTTCCCCCGACGGCTTTCGGCGGGAGAACCTACAATGAGCAGTTCTTC. Its translation: CSARVPPTAFGGRTYNEQFF. The rearrangement uses TRBV20-1 and TRBJ2-1, with 7 bases that match TRBD2. CDR3 length: 20 residues. CDR1 is DFQATT, CDR2 SNEGSKA, per germline (reference sequence). Trimming took 1 base from V and 2 from J; bases not matched to a gene: 20.

V and J are TRBV10-3 and TRBJ2-2; 8 nucleotides align to TRBD1. The CDR3 runs 15 residues. Trimming took 4 bases from V and 7 from J; bases not matched to a gene: 8. The V gene's germline CDR1 is ENHRY and CDR2 SYGVKD. This CDR3 reads CAISATDRVGGELFF. In DNA, the CDR3 is TGTGCCATCAGTGCAACGGACAGGGTTGGCGGGGAGCTGTTTTTT.

This chain joins TRBV7-9 and TRBJ2-1; D may be TRBD2 (7 bases). Trimming removed 4 bases at V and 9 bases at J, with 10 bases between. This CDR3 spans 12 amino acids. Germline V gene sequence: CDR1 SEHNR, CDR2 FQNEAQ (reference sequence). The DNA for the CDR3 is TGTGCCAGCAGCTGGGGGGGGGCTGAGCAGTTCTTC. Protein: CASSWGGAEQFF.

There are many counts of this clonotype. The chain couples TRBV7-2 to TRBJ1-1; D call uncertain. The V end lost 0 bases, the J end lost 1 base, and 6 bases lay between the germline ends. The germline gives CDR1 SGHTA, CDR2 FQGNSA. CDR3 size: 14 residues. CDR3 amino acids: CASSLAGRNTEAFF. DNA for the CDR3: TGTGCCAGCAGCTTAGCGGGCAGGAACACTGAAGCTTTCTTT.

This clonotype was counted between two and nine times. V and J are TRBV10-3 and TRBJ2-1, with 10 nucleotides matching TRBD1. This CDR3 contains 15 residues. Germline V CDR1 and CDR2: ENHRY, SYGVKD. After removal of 1 base from V and 8 bases from J, the junction contained 5 bases not matched to a gene. CDR3 sequence (DNA): TGTGCCATCAGTGAGTGGGGGACAGGGGTGGATGAGCAGTTCTTC. It codes for CAISEWGTGVDEQFF.

V is TRBV4-1 and J is TRBJ1-1; 8 bases line up with TRBD1. The ends lost 3 bases at V and 3 bases at J; junction bases unmatched: 6. This CDR3 spans 15 amino acids. Looked up from germline, CDR1 is MGHRA and CDR2 is YSYEKL. CDR3 in DNA: TGCGCCAGCAGCCACCCAGGGGGCATGGACACTGAAGCTTTCTTT. This encodes CASSHPGGMDTEAFF.